The source of this TCR beta chain is a study of early T cells in non-severe SARS-CoV-2 infection. Across the study: Bulk RNA taken from unsorted whole blood was sequenced, leaving chains unpaired. General study points: VDJdb matching, biased toward anti-spike CD8 responses, missed private and CD4 specificities.

This clonotype has ten or more counts. Its matching antigen is unknown. CDR1 and CDR2 (germline): SGHVS, FNYEAQ. The CDR3 has 15 amino acids. With V trimmed by 5 bases and J by 4 bases, 8 bases remained unmatched. TCRdb passed the 5' RACE reads through MiXCR, listing each CDR3 protein once. The repertoire consists of tens of thousands of distinct CDR3 sequences, with roughly 16% occurring once and the leading ten covering over 3.5%. The receptor was derived from an adult who was a healthcare worker with PCR-confirmed SARS-CoV-2 infection or an uninfected control (not recorded which). The gene calls are TRBV7-6 and TRBJ2-1; 7 bases line up with TRBD2. The material was whole blood, obtained at baseline. Written as DNA, the CDR3 is TGTGCCAGCAGCCCCAGCGGGATTCGGTACAATGAGCAGTTCTTC. This gives the protein CASSPSGIRYNEQFF. The whole variable domain, filled in from reference TRBV7-6 and TRBJ2-1, reads GAGVSQSPRYKVTKRGQDVALRCDPISGHVSLYWYRQALGQGPEFLTYFNYEAQQDKSGLPNDRFSAERPEGSISTLTIQRTEQRDSAMYRCASSPSGIRYNEQFFGPGTRLTVL.